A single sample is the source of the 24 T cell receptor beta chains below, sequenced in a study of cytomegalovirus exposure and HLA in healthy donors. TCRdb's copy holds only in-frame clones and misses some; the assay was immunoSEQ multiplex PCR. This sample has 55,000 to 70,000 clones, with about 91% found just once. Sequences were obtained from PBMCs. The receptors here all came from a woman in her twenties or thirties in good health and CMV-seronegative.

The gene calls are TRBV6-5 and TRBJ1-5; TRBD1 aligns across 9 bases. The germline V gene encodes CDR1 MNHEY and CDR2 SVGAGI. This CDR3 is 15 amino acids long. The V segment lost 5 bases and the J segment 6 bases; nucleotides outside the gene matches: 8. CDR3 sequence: CASSSTQGAGQPQHF. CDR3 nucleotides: TGTGCCAGCAGTAGTACACAGGGGGCGGGTCAGCCCCAGCATTTT.

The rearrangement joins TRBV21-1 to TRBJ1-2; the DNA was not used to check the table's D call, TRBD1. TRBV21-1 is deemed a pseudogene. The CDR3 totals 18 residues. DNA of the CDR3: TGTGCCAGCAGCAAAGGGGCGGACAGGACGATACGGAACTATGGCTACACCTTC. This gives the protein CASSKGADRTIRNYGYTF.

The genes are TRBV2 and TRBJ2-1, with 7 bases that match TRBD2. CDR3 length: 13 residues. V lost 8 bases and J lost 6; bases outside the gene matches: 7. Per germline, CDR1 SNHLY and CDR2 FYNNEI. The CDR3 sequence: CASLWGGVNEQFF. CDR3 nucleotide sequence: TGTGCCAGCCTTTGGGGGGGAGTCAATGAGCAGTTCTTC.

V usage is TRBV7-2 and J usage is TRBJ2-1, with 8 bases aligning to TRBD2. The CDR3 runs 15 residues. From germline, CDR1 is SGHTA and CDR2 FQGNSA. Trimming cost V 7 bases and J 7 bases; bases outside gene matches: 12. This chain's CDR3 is CASTPGGAGENEQFF. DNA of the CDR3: TGTGCCAGCACCCCTGGGGGAGCGGGAGAGAATGAGCAGTTCTTC.

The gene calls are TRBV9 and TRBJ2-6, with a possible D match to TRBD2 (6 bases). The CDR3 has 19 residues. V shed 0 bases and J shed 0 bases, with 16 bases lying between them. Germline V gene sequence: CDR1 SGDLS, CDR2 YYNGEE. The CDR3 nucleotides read TGTGCCAGCAGCGTAGGGATCCGGGACTTCAGCTCTGGGGCCAACGTCCTGACTTTC. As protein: CASSVGIRDFSSGANVLTF.

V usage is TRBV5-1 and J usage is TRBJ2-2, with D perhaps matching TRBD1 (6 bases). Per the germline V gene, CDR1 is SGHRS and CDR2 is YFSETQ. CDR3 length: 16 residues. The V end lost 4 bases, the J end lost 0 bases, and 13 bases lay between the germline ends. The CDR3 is CASSTDRNANTGELFF. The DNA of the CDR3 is TGCGCCAGCAGCACGGACAGAAACGCGAACACCGGGGAGCTGTTTTTT.

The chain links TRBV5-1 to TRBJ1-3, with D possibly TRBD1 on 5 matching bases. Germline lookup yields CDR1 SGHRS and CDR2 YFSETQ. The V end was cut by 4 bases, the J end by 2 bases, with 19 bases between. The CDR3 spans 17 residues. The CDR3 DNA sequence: TGCGCCAGCAGCCCGACTCCGGCAGGGAACGCTGGAAACACCATATATTTT. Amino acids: CASSPTPAGNAGNTIYF.

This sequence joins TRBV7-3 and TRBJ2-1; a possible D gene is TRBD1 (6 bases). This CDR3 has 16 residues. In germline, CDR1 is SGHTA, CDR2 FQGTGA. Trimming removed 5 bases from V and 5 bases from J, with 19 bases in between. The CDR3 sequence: CASSPPAAGANNEQFF. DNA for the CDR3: TGTGCCAGCAGCCCACCGGCGGCAGGGGCCAACAATGAGCAGTTCTTC.

CDR3 DNA sequence: TGTGCCAGCAGCGTAGGGGGCGGGGGACTCACAGATACGCAGTATTTT. Protein sequence: CASSVGGGGLTDTQYF. The V gene is TRBV9, the J gene TRBJ2-3; 7 positions match TRBD2. Germline V gene sequence: CDR1 SGDLS, CDR2 YYNGEE. The CDR3 runs to 16 residues. After removal of 0 bases from V and 2 bases from J, the junction contained 6 bases not matched to a gene.

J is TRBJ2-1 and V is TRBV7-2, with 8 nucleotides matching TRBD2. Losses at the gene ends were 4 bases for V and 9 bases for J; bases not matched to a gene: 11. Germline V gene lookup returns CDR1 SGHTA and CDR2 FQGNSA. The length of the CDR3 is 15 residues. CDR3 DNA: TGTGCCAGCAGCTCGGGACTAGAGTGGGCGGCTGAGCAGTTCTTC. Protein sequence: CASSSGLEWAAEQFF.

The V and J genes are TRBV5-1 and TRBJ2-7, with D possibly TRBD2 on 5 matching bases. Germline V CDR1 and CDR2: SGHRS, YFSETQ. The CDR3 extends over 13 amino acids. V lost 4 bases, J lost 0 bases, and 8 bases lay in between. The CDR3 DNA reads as TGCGCCAGCAGCCTTGGGAGCTCCTACGAGCAGTACTTC. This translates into CASSLGSSYEQYF.

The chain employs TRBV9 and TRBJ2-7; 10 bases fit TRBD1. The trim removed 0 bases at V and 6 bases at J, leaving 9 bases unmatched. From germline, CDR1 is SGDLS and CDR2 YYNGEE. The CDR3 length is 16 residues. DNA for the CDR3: TGTGCCAGCAGCGTAGACGCGGGACAGGGGTTCGTCGAGCAGTACTTC. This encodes CASSVDAGQGFVEQYF.

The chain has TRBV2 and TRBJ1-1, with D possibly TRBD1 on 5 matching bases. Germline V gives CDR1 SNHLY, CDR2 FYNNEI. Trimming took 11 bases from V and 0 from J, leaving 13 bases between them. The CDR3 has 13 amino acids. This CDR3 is CAVTQGMNTEAFF. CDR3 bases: TGTGCCGTAACTCAGGGAATGAACACTGAAGCTTTCTTT.

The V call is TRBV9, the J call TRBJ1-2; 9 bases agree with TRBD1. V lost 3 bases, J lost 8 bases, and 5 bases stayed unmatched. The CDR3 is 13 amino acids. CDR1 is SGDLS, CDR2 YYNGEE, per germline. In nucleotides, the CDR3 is TGTGCCAGCAGCGCCGGGACAGGGATCGGCTACACCTTC. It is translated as CASSAGTGIGYTF.

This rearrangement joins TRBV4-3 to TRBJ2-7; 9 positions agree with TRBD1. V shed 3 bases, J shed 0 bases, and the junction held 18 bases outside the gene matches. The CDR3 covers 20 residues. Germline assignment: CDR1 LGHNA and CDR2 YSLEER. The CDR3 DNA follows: TGCGCCAGCAGCCAGGGTTGGGGGGGACAGGGACGGGCGAGCTCCTACGAGCAGTACTTC. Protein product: CASSQGWGGQGRASSYEQYF.

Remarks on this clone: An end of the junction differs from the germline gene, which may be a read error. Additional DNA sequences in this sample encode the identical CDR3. CDR3 bases: TGCGCCAGCAGCTCTGGACAGGGAAATACCATATATTTT. Its translation is CASSSGQGNTIYF. The chain joins TRBV5-1 to TRBJ1-3; 8 bases fit TRBD1. The germline gives CDR1 SGHRS, CDR2 YFSETQ. The CDR3 consists of 13 residues.

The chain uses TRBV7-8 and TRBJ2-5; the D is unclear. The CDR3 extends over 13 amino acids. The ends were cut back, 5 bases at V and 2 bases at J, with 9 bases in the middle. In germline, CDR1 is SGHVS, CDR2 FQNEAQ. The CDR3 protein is CASSLNLQETQYF. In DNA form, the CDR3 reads TGTGCCAGCAGCCTAAACCTACAAGAGACCCAGTACTTC.

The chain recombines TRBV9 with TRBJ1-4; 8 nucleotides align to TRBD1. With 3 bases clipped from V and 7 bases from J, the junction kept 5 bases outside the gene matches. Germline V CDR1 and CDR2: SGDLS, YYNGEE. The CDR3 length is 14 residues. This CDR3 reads CASSADRGSEKLFF. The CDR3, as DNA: TGTGCCAGCAGCGCAGACAGGGGTAGTGAAAAACTGTTTTTT.

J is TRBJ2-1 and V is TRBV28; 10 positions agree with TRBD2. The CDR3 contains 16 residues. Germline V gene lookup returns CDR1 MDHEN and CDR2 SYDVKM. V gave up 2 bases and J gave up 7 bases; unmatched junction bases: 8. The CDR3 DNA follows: TGTGCCAGCAGTTTAATAGCTAGCGGGAGTAAGAATGAGCAGTTCTTC. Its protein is CASSLIASGSKNEQFF.

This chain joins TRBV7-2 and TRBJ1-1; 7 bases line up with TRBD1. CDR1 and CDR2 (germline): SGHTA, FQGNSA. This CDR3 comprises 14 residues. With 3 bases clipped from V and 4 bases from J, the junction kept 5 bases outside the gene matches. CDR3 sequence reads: CASSFTGVGTEAFF. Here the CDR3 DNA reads TGTGCCAGCAGCTTCACAGGGGTTGGCACTGAAGCTTTCTTT. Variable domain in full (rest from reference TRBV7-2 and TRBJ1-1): GAGVSQSPSNKVTEKGKDVELRCDPISGHTALYWYRQSLGQGLEFLIYFQGNSAPDKSGLPSDRFSAERTGGSVSTLTIQRTQQEDSAVYLCASSFTGVGTEAFFGQGTRLTVV.

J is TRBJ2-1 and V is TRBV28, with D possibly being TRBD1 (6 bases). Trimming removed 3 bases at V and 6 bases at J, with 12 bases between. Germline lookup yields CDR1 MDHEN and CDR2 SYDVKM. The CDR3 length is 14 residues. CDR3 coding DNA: TGTGCCAGCAGTTTCTCCCTGACAGGCAATGAGCAGTTCTTC. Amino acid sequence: CASSFSLTGNEQFF.

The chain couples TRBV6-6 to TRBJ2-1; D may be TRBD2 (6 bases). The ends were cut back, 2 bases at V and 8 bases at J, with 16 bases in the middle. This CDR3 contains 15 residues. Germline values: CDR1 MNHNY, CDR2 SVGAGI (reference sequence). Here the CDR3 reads CASSYPPRGEDEQFF. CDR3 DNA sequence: TGTGCCAGCAGTTACCCTCCACGAGGGGAGGATGAGCAGTTCTTC.

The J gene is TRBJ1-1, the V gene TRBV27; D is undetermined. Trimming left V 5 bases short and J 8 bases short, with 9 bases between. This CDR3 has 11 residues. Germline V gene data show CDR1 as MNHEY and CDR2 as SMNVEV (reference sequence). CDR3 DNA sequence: TGTGCCAGCAGTCGAGGGTACGAAGCTTTCTTT. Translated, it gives CASSRGYEAFF.

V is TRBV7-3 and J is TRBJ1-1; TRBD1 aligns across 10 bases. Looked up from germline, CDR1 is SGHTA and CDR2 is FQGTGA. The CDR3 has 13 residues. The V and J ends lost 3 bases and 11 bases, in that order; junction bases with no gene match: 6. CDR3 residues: CASSLVTGGLAFF. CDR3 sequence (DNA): TGTGCCAGCAGCTTGGTGACAGGGGGCTTGGCTTTCTTT.